This T cell receptor (beta chain) was documented in a study of blood T cell repertoires in COVID-19 (dated by TCRdb to 2018 to 2020). As for the study more broadly: Samples covering the acute and convalescent phases of COVID-19 were provided by collaborators in the United States, Italy and Spain. The material from the prospective study consisted of cDNA or gDNA derived from T cells, B-cell-depleted T cells, or PBMCs. Subjects who had been exposed to COVID-19, were actively infected with it, or had recovered from it provided the deeply sampled blood TCRbeta repertoires that made up the dataset. The repertoires were made available in a free public database intended to serve as a resource for research on the immune response to SARS-CoV-2. Samples were obtained from the ongoing ImmuneRACE study (first 160 participants) and from about 1,300 subjects provided by 6 global collaborators. Sample metadata almost always included a de-identified subject ID, COVID-19 status, age in years and sex. Where available, HLA class I and class II types were taken from metadata supplied by the sample provider and were not determined by assay-based typing. The paper's findings and limits, for the study overall: The amount of clinical and demographic metadata varied by source and participant and was provided uncurated.

The immunoSEQ Assay, a bias-controlled multiplex PCR, was used to amplify TCRbeta CDR3 regions from genomic DNA. Processing in the source paper ran as follows. Within the assay, amplification of reference gene primers was used to estimate how many nucleated cells each sample contained. To quantify the absolute abundance of each unique TCRbeta CDR3 rearrangement, sequence reads were collapsed and filtered. For each sample, productive Simpson clonality was calculated by taking the square root of Simpson's diversity index across productive rearrangements. Imported from immuneACCESS, the table was reduced by TCRdb to in-frame sequences with V and J called. These copies leave out some clones; in studies compared against another copy, an unresolved V gene accounts for under half, and the cause of the remainder is not known. Clone size and V and J calls were adopted from that table, with D and trimming inferred from the DNA. For this sample the table gives 250,000 to 300,000 clones, of which around nine tenths were detected only once. The ten largest make up 0.9% to 1.2% of the sample.

About this clone: Its specific antigen is unknown. Qualities for individual bases were not recorded, and no much larger clone is one base off.

Enrolling through a virtual design, the prospective study's participants ranged in age from roughly 18 to 95 years and lived across some 22 United States geographic areas. To assign participants to cohorts, the prospective study relied on clinical history that participants themselves reported in a screening survey and a study questionnaire. Recovered participants in ImmuneRACE Cohort 3 were defined by two consecutive negative NP/OP PCR tests, clearance by a healthcare professional, or resolution of symptoms. In the prospective study, mobile phlebotomists collected whole blood, serum and a nasopharyngeal or oropharyngeal swab from each participant. Additional blood draws and questionnaires over an approximately 2-month period could optionally be provided by prospective study participants. Before DNA extraction, prospective study blood samples were shipped either frozen or at room temperature. The CDR3 covers 12 residues, taking in both the cysteine and the phenylalanine. Kept here is only the CDR3 DNA, which spans 36 bases and is read in frame from base 1. The V and J ends are trimmed by 3 bases and 2 bases, leaving 8 bases between them. In the germline V gene (reference sequence), CDR1 corresponds to GTSNPN and CDR2 to SVGIG.

The rearrangement combines TRBV30 with TRBJ2-7, and the D gene may be TRBD1, 5 bases matching. The specimen sequenced was PBMCs or T cells enriched from blood (not recorded which). This receptor was identified in a woman in her twenties or thirties who had recovered from COVID-19. The nucleotide sequence reads as follows: TGTGCCTGGAGGTCAGGGACCTACGAGCAGTACTTC. Its protein product is CAWRSGTYEQYF.